This section outlines one TCR beta chain sequence together with its context. Its antigen is undetermined. The authors extracted RNA and reverse transcribed it into cDNA as the sequencing template. Only in-frame clones appear in the TCRdb table, and some are missing; sequencing was by immunoSEQ multiplex PCR. This sample has 90,000 to 120,000 clones; 84% occur once, and the top ten carry over 20%. This entry is derived from a study of CD8+ T cells in alopecia areata. With 0 bases removed from V and 4 bases from J, the gap between germline ends came to 4 bases. Germline loops: CDR1 SEHNR, CDR2 FQNEAQ (reference sequence). This CDR3 contains 12 residues. Study results and limitations: It was lesional scalp, especially alopecia totalis/universalis, that showed higher clonality than normal scalp. Significant decreases in scalp clonality and expanded CD8+ clones followed tofacitinib treatment.

Treatment specified: oral pan-JAK inhibitor, 5-10 mg twice daily. Peripheral blood samples and lesional scalp punch biopsies were obtained from alopecia areata patients. The sequencing here drew on CD8+ T cells sorted from blood, taken at week 24, from a patient treated with tofacitinib. This sequence originates from a human donor with alopecia areata. The chain uses TRBV7-9 and TRBJ2-7; no definite D call. The CDR3 nucleotides are TGTGCCAGCAGCTTAGCGGAGTACGAGCAGTACTTC. It specifies CASSLAEYEQYF. The entire variable domain, with the rest obtained from reference TRBV7-9 and TRBJ2-7, is as follows: DTGVSQNPRHKITKRGQNVTFRCDPISEHNRLYWYRQTLGQGPEFLTYFQNEAQLEKSRLLSDRFSAERPKGSFSTLEIQRTEQGDSAMYLCASSLAEYEQYFGPGTRLTVT.